The clone carrying this T cell receptor (beta chain) has only a few counts. Its antigen is as yet unknown. This sample is part of a study of T cells in Graves' hyperthyroidism and ophthalmopathy. General study results and limits: Ophthalmopathy cases were set apart from stable hyperthyroidism by a 13 V-J model. Most expanded thyroid clonotypes above 0.001 also appeared in blood.

Germline V gene sequence: CDR1 LGHDT, CDR2 YNNKEL (reference sequence). V lost 4 bases, J lost 7 bases, and 10 bases lay in between. This CDR3 has 13 amino acids. Amplification yielded TCR beta CDR3 regions, with RNA transcripts as the source. In the first-round RT-PCR of the TCR CDR3, the HTBI primer set was used. TCRdb redid the calling of the multiplex PCR reads with MiXCR, one entry per CDR3 protein. The sample records 650,000 to 700,000 distinct CDR3 sequences, roughly 17% being singletons. Absence of ophthalmopathy progression within 18 months defined stable Graves' hyperthyroidism. Diagnoses were established using clinical symptoms, serum thyroxine and TRAb, thyroid ultrasound and orbital computed tomography.

Sequencing used blood. The TCR originated in a middle-aged man with Graves' hyperthyroidism. The rearrangement links TRBV3-1 to TRBJ2-2; D may be TRBD2 (5 bases). CDR3 sequence reads: CASSRASIGELFF. As DNA, the CDR3 is TGTGCCAGCAGCCGAGCTAGCATCGGGGAGCTGTTTTTT.